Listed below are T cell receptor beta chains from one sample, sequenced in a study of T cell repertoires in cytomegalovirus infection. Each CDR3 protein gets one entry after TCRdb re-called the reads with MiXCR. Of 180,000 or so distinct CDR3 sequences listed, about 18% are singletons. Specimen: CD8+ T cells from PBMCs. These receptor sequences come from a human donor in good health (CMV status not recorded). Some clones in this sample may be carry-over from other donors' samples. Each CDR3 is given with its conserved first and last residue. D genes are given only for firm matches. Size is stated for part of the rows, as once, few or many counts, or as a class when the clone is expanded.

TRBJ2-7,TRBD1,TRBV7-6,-,CASSLAGQGSYEQYF,TGTGCCAGCAGCTTAGCGGGACAGGGTTCATACGAGCAGTACTTC
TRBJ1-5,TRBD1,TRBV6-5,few,CASSYGQGWQPQHF,TGTGCCAGCAGTTACGGACAGGGATGGCAGCCCCAGCATTTT
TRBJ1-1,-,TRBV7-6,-,CASSSRSTVTEAFF,TGTGCCAGCAGCTCACGCTCCACAGTTACTGAAGCTTTCTTT
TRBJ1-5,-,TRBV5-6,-,CASSPLGQPQHF,TGTGCCAGCAGCCCACTAGGGCAGCCCCAGCATTTT
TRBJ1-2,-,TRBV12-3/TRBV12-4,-,CASSFAGTYYGYTF,TGTGCCAGCAGTTTTGCCGGGACCTACTATGGCTACACCTTC
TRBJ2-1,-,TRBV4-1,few,CASSLRGVGPYNEQFF,TGCGCCAGCAGCCTGAGGGGGGTCGGGCCTTACAATGAGCAGTTCTTC
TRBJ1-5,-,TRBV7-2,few,CASSFRDHQPQHF,TGTGCCAGCAGCTTTAGGGACCATCAGCCCCAGCATTTT
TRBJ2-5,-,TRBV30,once,CAWSAPRIQETQYF,TGTGCCTGGAGTGCCCCCAGAATCCAAGAGACCCAGTACTTC
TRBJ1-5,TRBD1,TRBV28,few,CASSLGRQGPQPQHF,TGTGCCAGCAGTTTGGGGCGACAGGGACCTCAGCCCCAGCATTTT
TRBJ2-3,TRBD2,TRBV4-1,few,CASSQEWSSGGEGTDTQYF,TGCGCCAGCAGCCAAGAATGGTCTAGCGGGGGGGAAGGCACAGATACGCAGTATTTT
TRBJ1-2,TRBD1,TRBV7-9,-,CASSQGQGAFGYTF,TGTGCCAGCAGCCAGGGACAGGGGGCGTTTGGCTACACCTTC
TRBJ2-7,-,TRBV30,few,CACGRGGQYF,TGTGCCTGTGGTCGTGGAGGGCAGTACTTC
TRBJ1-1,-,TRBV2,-,CASCFTENTEAFF,TGTGCCAGTTGCTTTACAGAGAACACTGAAGCTTTCTTT
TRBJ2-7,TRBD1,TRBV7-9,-,CASSSIGWDRASSYEQYF,TGTGCCAGCAGCTCAATCGGCTGGGACAGGGCGAGCTCCTACGAGCAGTACTTC
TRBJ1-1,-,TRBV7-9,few,CASSFPGVAEAFF,TGTGCCAGCAGCTTCCCAGGGGTTGCTGAAGCTTTCTTT
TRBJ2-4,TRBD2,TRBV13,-,CASSLVAGGKNIQYF,TGTGCCAGCAGCTTAGTAGCGGGGGGGAAAAACATTCAGTACTTC
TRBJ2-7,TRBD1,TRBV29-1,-,CSVEDRDSTYEQYF,TGCAGCGTTGAAGACCGGGACAGTACCTACGAGCAGTACTTC